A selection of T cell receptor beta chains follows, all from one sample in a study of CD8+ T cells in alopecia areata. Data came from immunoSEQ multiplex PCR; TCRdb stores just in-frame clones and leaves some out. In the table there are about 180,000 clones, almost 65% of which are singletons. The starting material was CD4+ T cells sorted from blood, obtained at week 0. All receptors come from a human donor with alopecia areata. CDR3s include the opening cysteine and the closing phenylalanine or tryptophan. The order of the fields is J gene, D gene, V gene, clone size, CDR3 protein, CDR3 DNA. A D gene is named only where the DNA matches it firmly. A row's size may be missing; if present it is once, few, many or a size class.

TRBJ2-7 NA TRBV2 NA CASKVRQTYEQYF TGTGCCAGCAAGGTTCGGCAAACCTACGAGCAGTACTTC
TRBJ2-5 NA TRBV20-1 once CSARRAETQYF TGCAGTGCTAGAAGGGCGGAGACCCAGTACTTC
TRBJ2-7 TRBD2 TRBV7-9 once CASSSGGGRLYEQYF TGTGCCAGCAGCTCAGGCGGGGGGCGTCTCTACGAGCAGTACTTC
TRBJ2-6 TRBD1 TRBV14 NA CASSLRTGASGANVLTF TGTGCCAGCAGCCTGAGGACAGGGGCGTCTGGGGCCAACGTCCTGACTTTC
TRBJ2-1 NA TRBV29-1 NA CSVPASGISVNEQFF TGCAGCGTCCCGGCTAGTGGGATTTCGGTCAATGAGCAGTTCTTC
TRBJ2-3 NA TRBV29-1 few CSVVGTPLSTDTQYF TGCAGCGTCGTTGGGACACCCCTTAGCACAGATACGCAGTATTTT
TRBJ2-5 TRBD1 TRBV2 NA CASSDPGSGGETQYF TGTGCCAGCAGTGACCCCGGGTCAGGGGGAGAGACCCAGTACTTC
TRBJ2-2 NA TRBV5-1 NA CASSLGQGRAGELFF TGCGCCAGCAGCTTGGGCCAGGGGAGGGCCGGGGAGCTGTTTTTT
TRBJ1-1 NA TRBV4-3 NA CASSQDQGRGSSEAFF TGCGCCAGCAGCCAAGATCAGGGGAGAGGTAGTTCTGAAGCTTTCTTT
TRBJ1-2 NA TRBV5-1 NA CASSLEDRPVYGYTF TGCGCCAGCAGCCTAGAAGACAGGCCCGTCTATGGCTACACCTTC
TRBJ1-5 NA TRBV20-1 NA CSASGDQPQHF TGCAGTGCTAGCGGGGATCAGCCCCAGCATTTT
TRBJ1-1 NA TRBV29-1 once CSVEAGGGWNTEAFF TGCAGCGTTGAAGCTGGGGGGGGCTGGAACACTGAAGCTTTCTTT
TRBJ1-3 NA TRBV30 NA CAWSVIRGSGNTIYF TGTGCCTGGAGTGTAATCCGGGGGTCTGGAAACACCATATATTTT
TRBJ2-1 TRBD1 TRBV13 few CASRTGTGRGNEQFF TGTGCCAGCAGGACCGGGACAGGGAGAGGCAATGAGCAGTTCTTC
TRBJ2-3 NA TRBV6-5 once CASSRGPLGDTQYF TGTGCCAGCAGCCGGGGGCCCCTAGGAGATACGCAGTATTTT
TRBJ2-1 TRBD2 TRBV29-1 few CSALTSGGVSSYNEQFF TGCAGCGCCCTAACCAGCGGGGGGGTGAGCTCCTACAATGAGCAGTTCTTC
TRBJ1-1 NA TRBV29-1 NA CSVEAMGLGNTEAFF TGCAGCGTTGAAGCGATGGGGCTTGGGAACACTGAAGCTTTCTTT
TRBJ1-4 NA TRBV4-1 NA CASSQESTNEKLFF TGCGCCAGCAGCCAAGAATCGACTAATGAAAAACTGTTTTTT
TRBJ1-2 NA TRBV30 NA CAWSQGTRSYTF TGTGCCTGGAGTCAGGGGACCCGCAGCTACACCTTC
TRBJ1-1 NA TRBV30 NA CAWSVRRHWTEAFF TGTGCCTGGAGTGTACGAAGGCATTGGACTGAAGCTTTCTTT
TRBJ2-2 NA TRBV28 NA CASSFPGELFF TGTGCCAGCAGTTTCCCCGGGGAGCTGTTTTTT
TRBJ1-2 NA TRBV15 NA CATGTQGKGYTF TGTGCCACCGGGACACAAGGAAAGGGCTACACCTTC
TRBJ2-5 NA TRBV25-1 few CASRIEETQYF TGTGCCAGCAGAATTGAGGAGACCCAGTACTTC
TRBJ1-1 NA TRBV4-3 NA CASSQDFFGPNTEAFF TGCGCCAGCAGCCAAGATTTTTTCGGACCGAACACTGAAGCTTTCTTT
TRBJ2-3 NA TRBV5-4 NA CASSSRGDGATQYF TGTGCCAGCAGCTCTAGGGGGGACGGTGCGACGCAGTATTTT
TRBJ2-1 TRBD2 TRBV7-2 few CASSLINLSGGLINEQFF TGTGCCAGCAGCTTGATAAATCTGAGCGGGGGATTAATCAATGAGCAGTTCTTC
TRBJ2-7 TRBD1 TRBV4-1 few CASRQAGGSYEQYF TGCGCCAGCAGACAAGCAGGGGGCTCCTACGAGCAGTACTTC
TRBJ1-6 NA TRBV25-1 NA CASSAYQDQRGSPLHF TGTGCCAGCAGTGCCTATCAGGACCAGAGAGGGTCACCCCTCCACTTT
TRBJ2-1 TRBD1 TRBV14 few CASSFGRDSNEQFF TGTGCCAGCAGCTTCGGCAGGGACAGCAATGAGCAGTTCTTC
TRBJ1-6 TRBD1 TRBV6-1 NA CASSLRDRGSPLHF TGTGCCAGCAGTTTACGGGACAGGGGTTCACCCCTCCACTTT
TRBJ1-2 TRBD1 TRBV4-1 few CASSQAPGGNYGYTF TGCGCCAGCAGCCAAGCTCCAGGGGGCAACTATGGCTACACCTTC
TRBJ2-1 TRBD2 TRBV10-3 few CAISEPGLYNEQFF TGTGCCATCAGTGAGCCGGGACTATACAATGAGCAGTTCTTC
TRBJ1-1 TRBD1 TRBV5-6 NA CASSPGTGGTNTEAFF TGTGCCAGCAGCCCTGGGACAGGGGGGACGAACACTGAAGCTTTCTTT
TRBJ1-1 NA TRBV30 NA CAWIGARTEAFF TGTGCCTGGATAGGTGCGAGAACTGAAGCTTTCTTT
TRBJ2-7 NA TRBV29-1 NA CSVGSRMPAEQYF TGCAGCGTTGGAAGTCGAATGCCGGCCGAGCAGTACTTC
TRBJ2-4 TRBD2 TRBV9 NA CASSVVSGGDIQYF TGTGCCAGCAGCGTAGTTAGCGGGGGTGACATTCAGTACTTC
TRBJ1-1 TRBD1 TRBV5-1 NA CASSGTGVGTEAFF TGCGCCAGCAGCGGGACAGGAGTTGGCACTGAAGCTTTCTTT